The T cell receptor (beta chain) under discussion was sequenced for a study of T cell changes during pregnancy in multiple sclerosis. The CDR3 has 15 residues. Germline V lookup: CDR1 MNHEY, CDR2 SMNVEV (reference sequence). V lost 2 bases to trimming and J lost 0 bases, with 8 bases between them. TCRdb keeps only in-frame clones here, not all; method: immunoSEQ multiplex PCR. The table lists 50,000 to 65,000 clones, 90% to 95% of them singletons. The V gene is TRBV27, the J gene TRBJ2-1; D gene unclear. The clonotype was recovered from a female donor with multiple sclerosis, enrolled in a pregnancy study. The sample was peripheral blood, taken in the first trimester of pregnancy. In DNA form, the CDR3 reads TGTGCCAGCAGTTTAATAGCTAGCTCCTACAATGAGCAGTTCTTC. Translation: CASSLIASSYNEQFF.